Listed here is a single TCR beta chain. The antigen this receptor binds is unknown. No base qualities exist here, and no much larger clone lies one base off it. This entry belongs to a study of blood T cell repertoires in COVID-19 (dated by TCRdb to the early 2020s). Background on the whole study: Samples covering the acute and convalescent phases of COVID-19 were provided by collaborators in the United States, Italy and Spain. The material from the prospective study consisted of cDNA or gDNA derived from T cells, B-cell-depleted T cells, or PBMCs. The samples were drawn from the first 160 participants of the ongoing ImmuneRACE study and from some 1,300 subjects provided by 6 global collaborators. The repertoires were made available in a free public database intended to serve as a resource for research on the immune response to SARS-CoV-2. A de-identified subject ID, COVID-19 status, age in years and sex were almost always included in the sample metadata. HLA class I and class II types, where available, came from metadata supplied by the sample provider rather than from assay-based typing. The dataset comprised deeply sampled blood TCRbeta repertoires from subjects exposed to, actively infected with, or recovered from COVID-19. What the research found in general, with its limitations: How much clinical and demographic metadata was included differed by source and by participant, and the metadata was provided uncurated.

V and J lose 5 bases and 3 bases, and a span of 22 bases separates them. From its cysteine to its phenylalanine, the CDR3 spans 17 amino acids. Of the read, only the CDR3 DNA is kept; its 51 bases are in frame from base 1. For CDR1 and CDR2, the germline V gene (reference sequence) lists LNHNV and YYDKDF. The immunoSEQ Assay, a bias-controlled multiplex PCR, was used to amplify TCRbeta CDR3 regions from genomic DNA. The published analysis was carried out like this. The number of nucleated cells in each sample was estimated from the amplification of reference gene primers within the assay. To quantify the absolute abundance of each unique TCRbeta CDR3 rearrangement, sequence reads were collapsed and filtered. For each sample, productive Simpson clonality was calculated by taking the square root of Simpson's diversity index across productive rearrangements. TCRdb holds this immuneACCESS table with in-frame rearrangements only. Some clones are missing; in checked studies, unresolved V genes explain under half, and the rest has no known cause. The V and J calls and clone size come from that table; D and trimming were worked out from the DNA. Here the sample has 250,000 to 300,000 clones; 75% to 90% occur a single time. 4% to 5% of the sample is held by the ten biggest clonotypes.

Another Seattle source contributed samples from volunteer blood donors who had recovered from COVID-19. The collaborating institutions used their own protocols to collect whole blood in K2EDTA tubes. For TCRbeta analysis, collaborators shipped samples in one of three forms: frozen whole blood, isolated PBMCs, or DNA extracted from either of those sample types. The receptor's source is a woman aged 40 to 50 who had recovered from COVID-19. The sequenced sample was peripheral blood. The chain is assembled from TRBV15 and TRBJ2-5; the D gene is possibly TRBD2, with 7 bases matching. The CDR3 corresponds to CATSSDNPGGREETQYF. The nucleotide sequence reads as follows: TGTGCCACCAGCTCCGACAACCCGGGGGGCCGAGAAGAGACCCAGTACTTC.